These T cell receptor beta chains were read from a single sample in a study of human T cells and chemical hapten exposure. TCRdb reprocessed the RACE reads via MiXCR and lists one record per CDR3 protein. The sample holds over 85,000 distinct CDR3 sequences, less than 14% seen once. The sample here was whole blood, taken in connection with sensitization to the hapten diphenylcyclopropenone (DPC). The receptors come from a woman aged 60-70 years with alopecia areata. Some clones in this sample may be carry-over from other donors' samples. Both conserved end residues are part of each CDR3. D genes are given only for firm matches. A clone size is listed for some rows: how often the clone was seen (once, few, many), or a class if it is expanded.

CASSVAGGQSYEQYF,TGTGCCAGCAGCGTAGCCGGGGGACAGTCCTACGAGCAGTACTTC,.,TRBJ2-7,few,TRBV9
CASSQGVRPYEQYF,TGTGCCAGCAGCCAAGGAGTACGGCCCTACGAGCAGTACTTC,.,TRBJ2-7,many,TRBV3-1
CAWRSYQMETQYF,TGTGCCTGGAGGTCATATCAGATGGAGACCCAGTACTTC,.,TRBJ2-5,few,TRBV30
CASSLARGGGLFF,TGTGCCAGCAGCTTAGCGCGCGGCGGGGGGCTGTTTTTT,TRBD2,TRBJ2-2,.,TRBV7-2
CSAETGNGLPDTQYF,TGCAGTGCTGAGACAGGGAATGGTTTGCCAGATACGCAGTATTTT,TRBD1,TRBJ2-3,once,TRBV20-1
CSAPRTGAHEQYF,TGCAGTGCTCCTCGGACAGGGGCCCACGAGCAGTACTTC,TRBD1,TRBJ2-7,.,TRBV20-1
CASSFGSQETQYF,TGTGCCAGCAGTTTCGGGAGCCAAGAGACCCAGTACTTC,.,TRBJ2-5,few,TRBV12-3/TRBV12-4
CASSVGGGGIDGYTF,TGTGCCAGCAGCGTAGGAGGAGGCGGGATTGATGGCTACACCTTC,.,TRBJ1-2,many,TRBV9
CASSQNTGVNTEAFF,TGTGCCAGCAGCCAGAATACAGGGGTGAACACTGAAGCTTTCTTT,TRBD1,TRBJ1-1,many,TRBV3-1
CASSGEANYGYTF,TGTGCCAGCAGTGGGGAAGCTAACTATGGCTACACCTTC,.,TRBJ1-2,many,TRBV2
CASSQSSGQGRGNEKLFF,TGTGCCAGCAGCCAATCCTCGGGACAGGGACGGGGTAATGAAAAACTGTTTTTT,TRBD1,TRBJ1-4,few,TRBV3-1
CASSPGGFSGKTQYF,TGTGCCAGCAGCCCAGGGGGTTTCTCCGGGAAGACCCAGTACTTC,TRBD1,TRBJ2-5,.,TRBV3-1
CASSAQGARNNEKLFF,TGTGCCAGCAGCGCACAGGGGGCGCGTAATAATGAAAAACTGTTTTTT,TRBD1,TRBJ1-4,many,TRBV7-2
CASSLGQGNTEAFF,TGTGCCAGCAGCTTAGGGCAGGGGAACACTGAAGCTTTCTTT,.,TRBJ1-1,many,TRBV7-9
CASSPPDYEQYF,TGCGCCAGCAGCCCCCCTGACTACGAGCAGTACTTC,.,TRBJ2-7,few,TRBV4-1
CASSLVGGPASGNTIYF,TGTGCCAGCAGCTTAGTGGGAGGGCCGGCATCTGGAAACACCATATATTTT,.,TRBJ1-3,.,TRBV7-6
CASSSVGPEQFF,TGTGCCAGCTCATCGGTTGGGCCTGAGCAGTTCTTC,.,TRBJ2-1,.,TRBV18
CASGSTGNGEKLFF,TGTGCTAGTGGCTCCACAGGGAACGGTGAAAAACTGTTTTTT,.,TRBJ1-4,.,TRBV12-5
CASSFYISYNEQFF,TGCGCCAGCAGCTTCTACATTTCCTACAATGAGCAGTTCTTC,.,TRBJ2-1,.,TRBV5-1
CASSLTRHGETQYF,TGTGCCAGCAGTTTGACTCGGCACGGCGAGACCCAGTACTTC,.,TRBJ2-5,few,TRBV12-3/TRBV12-4
CASSQEGSYSPLHF,TGTGCCAGCAGCCAAGAGGGCAGTTATTCACCCCTCCACTTT,.,TRBJ1-6,.,TRBV3-1
CASMGGLGELFF,TGTGCCAGCATGGGCGGGCTCGGGGAGCTGTTTTTT,.,TRBJ2-2,many,TRBV6-6
CASSGGLNNEQFF,TGTGCCAGCTCCGGGGGCCTAAACAATGAGCAGTTCTTC,.,TRBJ2-1,many,TRBV12-3/TRBV12-4
CVSSFEGSSYNEQFF,TGTGTCAGCAGCTTTGAGGGGAGCTCCTACAATGAGCAGTTCTTC,.,TRBJ2-1,.,TRBV11-2
CASSHLVNTEAFF,TGTGCCAGCAGCCACCTCGTGAACACTGAAGCTTTCTTT,.,TRBJ1-1,.,TRBV11-2
CASSVGIRGKPYNEQFF,TGTGCCAGCAGCGTGGGGATCCGGGGTAAGCCCTACAATGAGCAGTTCTTC,.,TRBJ2-1,many,TRBV9
CASSDQGAGDYGYTF,TGTGCCAGTAGTGATCAGGGAGCTGGGGACTATGGCTACACCTTC,.,TRBJ1-2,many,TRBV19
CSHGRVPNTEAFF,TGCAGCCATGGGAGGGTCCCCAACACTGAAGCTTTCTTT,.,TRBJ1-1,.,TRBV29-1
CASSLGISMGGQNTEAFF,TGTGCCAGCAGCTTAGGGATTTCGATGGGGGGCCAAAACACTGAAGCTTTCTTT,.,TRBJ1-1,few,TRBV7-3
CSARAADRAADTQYF,TGCAGTGCTAGAGCCGCCGACAGGGCGGCAGATACGCAGTATTTT,TRBD1,TRBJ2-3,many,TRBV20-1
CASSLRVGDSSFSYEQYF,TGCGCCAGCAGCTTGCGGGTTGGGGACAGCTCTTTCTCCTACGAGCAGTACTTC,TRBD1,TRBJ2-7,many,TRBV5-1
CASSVQGDSEAFF,TGTGCCAGCAGCGTACAAGGGGACAGTGAAGCTTTCTTT,TRBD1,TRBJ1-1,many,TRBV9
CASSQGSGGAYEQFF,TGTGCCAGCAGCCAAGGGAGCGGGGGGGCCTATGAGCAGTTCTTC,TRBD2,TRBJ2-1,.,TRBV4-2